A single sample gave rise to the 10 T cell receptor beta chains below, sequenced in a study of T cell responses to AZD1222 COVID-19 vaccine. Measured with immunoSEQ multiplex PCR; TCRdb has only the in-frame clones, and not every one. This sample has about 150,000 clones, with roughly 88% found just once. The source was peripheral blood, collected on day 0 of MenACWY control vaccination. The receptors derive from an adult in good health.

The chain links TRBV6-5 to TRBJ1-2; no clear D. CDR1 is MNHEY, CDR2 SVGAGI, per germline. The V end lost 1 base, the J end lost 8 bases, and 11 bases lay between the germline ends. This CDR3 spans 13 amino acids. The CDR3 protein is CASSYLKAGGYTF. As DNA, the CDR3 is TGTGCCAGCAGTTACTTAAAGGCGGGCGGCTACACCTTC.

V and J are TRBV19 and TRBJ2-1; 10 bases match TRBD2. With V trimmed by 8 bases and J by 0 bases, 4 bases remained unmatched. This CDR3 region has 15 residues. Germline CDR1 and CDR2: LNHDA and SQIVND (reference sequence). The CDR3 reads CASGSGRSSYNEQFF. The CDR3 region has the DNA TGTGCCAGTGGTAGCGGGAGGAGCTCCTACAATGAGCAGTTCTTC.

The J gene is TRBJ1-5, the V gene TRBV19; D unclear. Germline values: CDR1 LNHDA, CDR2 SQIVND (reference sequence). This CDR3 has 15 residues. V was shortened by 3 bases and J by 0 bases, with 9 bases between the two germline ends. The CDR3 region has the DNA TGTGCCAGTAGTATCCGACACAATAGCAATCAGCCCCAGCATTTT. This translates into CASSIRHNSNQPQHF.

This clone has more than one count but fewer than ten. The rearrangement joins TRBV6-2 or TRBV6-3 to TRBJ2-7; maybe TRBD1 (5 bases). The CDR3 is 14 amino acids. The V end lost 1 base, the J end lost 3 bases, and 10 bases lay between the germline ends. Germline-derived CDR1 and CDR2 are MNHEY and SVGEGT. This chain's CDR3 is CASSYLGDLYEQYF. The CDR3 DNA sequence: TGTGCCAGCAGTTACTTAGGGGATCTCTACGAGCAGTACTTC.

The rearrangement uses TRBV27 and TRBJ1-2, with D tentatively TRBD1 (6 bases). V gave up 2 bases and J gave up 4 bases, with 8 bases separating them. The CDR3 covers 13 residues. Germline V CDR1 and CDR2: MNHEY, SMNVEV (reference sequence). This CDR3 reads CASSLRGGYGYTF. CDR3 coding DNA: TGTGCCAGCAGTTTAAGGGGGGGCTATGGCTACACCTTC.

This clone has only one observation. The rearrangement uses TRBV28 and TRBJ1-4; D is unclear. The V end lost 4 bases, the J end lost 5 bases, and 14 bases lay between the germline ends. The CDR3 spans 15 residues. Germline V gives CDR1 MDHEN, CDR2 SYDVKM. The CDR3, as DNA: TGTGCCAGCAGTTCCAGCGAAACGGCGAATGAAAAACTGTTTTTT. This encodes CASSSSETANEKLFF.

This clone was seen only a few times. The genes are TRBV2 and TRBJ2-7; the match to TRBD1 covers 11 bases. V lost 6 bases to trimming and J lost 3 bases; unmatched junction nucleotides: 7. This CDR3 contains 15 residues. CDR1 and CDR2 (germline): SNHLY, FYNNEI. As DNA, the CDR3 is TGTGCCAGCAGAGGGGGACAGGGGGGATACTACGAGCAGTACTTC. Its protein is CASRGGQGGYYEQYF.

This chain uses TRBV19 with TRBJ1-5; tentative D call: TRBD1 (6 bases). This CDR3 is built from 16 residues. V lost 9 bases and J lost 0, with 18 bases in between. Germline V gene data show CDR1 as LNHDA and CDR2 as SQIVND (reference sequence). The CDR3 loop is CASLGAESYSNQPQHF. The CDR3 DNA is TGTGCCAGCCTGGGGGCTGAAAGTTATAGCAATCAGCCCCAGCATTTT.

The rearrangement links TRBV3-1 (or the pseudogene TRBV3-2) to TRBJ1-5; D uncertain. Trimming took off 6 bases at V and 4 bases at J, with 10 bases between the two ends. The V gene's germline CDR1 is LGHDT and CDR2 YNNKEL (reference sequence). This CDR3 region has 13 residues. CDR3 region: CASSPRINQPQHF. The CDR3 DNA is TGTGCCAGCAGTCCGAGGATTAATCAGCCCCAGCATTTT.

The chain employs TRBV5-1 and TRBJ2-1, with a weak D call TRBD1 (5 bases). Trimming took 4 bases from V and 9 from J, leaving 14 bases between them. Germline V CDR1 and CDR2: SGHRS, YFSETQ. This CDR3 has 13 amino acids. This CDR3 is CASSPDTGSEQFF. The CDR3 DNA follows: TGCGCCAGCAGCCCGGACACAGGCAGTGAGCAGTTCTTC.